Listed below are T cell receptor beta chains from one sample, sequenced in a study of CD8+ T cells in alopecia areata. Here immunoSEQ multiplex PCR was the method, and the copy in TCRdb shows in-frame clones only, minus some. The sample has roughly 120,000 clones; about 60% are singletons. The sample in question was CD8+ T cells sorted from blood, obtained at week 24, from a patient treated with tofacitinib. Every receptor here comes from a human donor with alopecia areata. The CDR3 runs from the conserved cysteine through the conserved F or W. The D gene is left open where the match is weak. Rows may omit the clone size; those that give it use once, few, many or a size class.

>TRBV11-2|TRBJ2-7|TRBD1|-
TGTGCCAGCAACATATTTGCCGACAGGGGGGACGAGCAGTACTTC
CASNIFADRGDEQYF
>TRBV18|TRBJ2-1|TRBD2|-
TGTGCCAGCTCACCCCTGACTAGCGGGGACTACAATGAGCAGTTCTTC
CASSPLTSGDYNEQFF
>TRBV9|TRBJ1-1|TRBD1|few
TGTGCCAGCAGCTTCCGGACAGGGGACACTGAAGCTTTCTTT
CASSFRTGDTEAFF
>TRBV9|TRBJ2-5|-|-
TGTGCCAGCAGCGTAGGGGAAGAGACCCAGTACTTC
CASSVGEETQYF
>TRBV4-1|TRBJ1-2|-|once
TGCGCCAGCAGCCAAGTAAAGGGCAGCTATGGCTACACCTTC
CASSQVKGSYGYTF
>TRBV7-3|TRBJ2-7|-|-
TGTGCCAGCAGCCCGGGGAGTCCCTACGAGCAGTACTTC
CASSPGSPYEQYF
>TRBV27|TRBJ1-6|-|-
TGTGCCAGCAGCCTAGCGGGCAGACTAAATTCACCCCTCCACTTT
CASSLAGRLNSPLHF
>TRBV5-4|TRBJ2-7|TRBD2|-
TGTGCCAGCGGGAGGGGCAGCGCTGCACCCTACGAGCAGTACTTC
CASGRGSAAPYEQYF
>TRBV4-3|TRBJ1-2|-|few
TGCGCCAGCAGCCAAGATAGGGAGACTGGCTACACCTTC
CASSQDRETGYTF
>TRBV10-2|TRBJ2-7|-|once
TGCGCCAGCACCGACCCGACTGGGCCCGAGCAGTACTTC
CASTDPTGPEQYF
>TRBV7-2|TRBJ1-1|-|-
TGTGCCAGCCTGGACGGGGTTAGCACTGAAGCTTTCTTT
CASLDGVSTEAFF
>TRBV7-3|TRBJ2-1|TRBD1|few
TGTGCCAGCAGCTATGACAGGGGGCACGGAGGTGAGCAGTTCTTC
CASSYDRGHGGEQFF
>TRBV30|TRBJ1-1|TRBD1|-
TGTGCCTGGAGTCTCGACAGGGGGGGCGCCCCTGAAGCTTTCTTT
CAWSLDRGGAPEAFF
>TRBV30|TRBJ1-2|-|-
TGTGCCTGGAGTAGTCAGGCGGGCGAGGGCTACACCTTC
CAWSSQAGEGYTF
>TRBV5-6|TRBJ2-3|-|-
TGTGCCAGCAGCTTGGCTTCCGGGGTTCGCACAGATACGCAGTATTTT
CASSLASGVRTDTQYF
>TRBV4-1|TRBJ1-2|-|-
TGCGCCAGCAGCCAAGACCGGGGTGACTATGGCTACACCTTC
CASSQDRGDYGYTF
>TRBV9|TRBJ1-6|TRBD1|-
TGTGCCAGCAGCGTAGGAGGGGGCGGAGGTTCACCCCTCCACTTT
CASSVGGGGGSPLHF
>TRBV6-5|TRBJ2-2|-|few
TGTGCCAGCAGTTACTCGAGGCAGGGCGCCGGGGAGCTGTTTTTT
CASSYSRQGAGELFF
>TRBV27|TRBJ1-4|TRBD1|-
TGTGCCAGCAGTTTCCAGGGGGCTGATGAAAAACTGTTTTTT
CASSFQGADEKLFF
>TRBV25-1|TRBJ2-7|-|-
TGTGCCAGCAGTTACACTCACGAGCAGTACTTC
CASSYTHEQYF
>TRBV13|TRBJ2-1|-|few
TGTGCCAGCAGCCCTAGGGTTGCGGGGTCCTACAATGAGCAGTTCTTC
CASSPRVAGSYNEQFF
>TRBV30|TRBJ1-1|-|few
TGTGCCTGGAGTGTTGAAAGTCACACTGAAGCTTTCTTT
CAWSVESHTEAFF
>TRBV4-3|TRBJ1-6|-|few
TGCGCCAGCAGCCAAGATCTGGAGTCACCCCTCCACTTT
CASSQDLESPLHF
>TRBV5-6|TRBJ2-3|-|-
TGTGCCAGCAGCTTGGTGGCGGGGAGAAGACGAGCCACAGATACGCAGTATTTT
CASSLVAGRRRATDTQYF
>TRBV4-1|TRBJ2-3|TRBD2|-
TGCGCCAGCAGCCAAGCCGCATGGGACTACCTCACAGATACGCAGTATTTT
CASSQAAWDYLTDTQYF
>TRBV13|TRBJ2-2|-|-
TGTGCCAGCAGCTTAAGCCTCGCCGGGGAGCTGTTTTTT
CASSLSLAGELFF
>TRBV5-6|TRBJ2-7|TRBD2|-
TGTGCCAGCAGCTTGGAGCGGGGGTTCGGCGAGCAGTACTTC
CASSLERGFGEQYF
>TRBV30|TRBJ2-2|-|once
TGTGCCTGGGGCTGGGGGTCCGGGGAGCTGTTTTTT
CAWGWGSGELFF
>TRBV27|TRBJ1-2|-|-
TGTGCCAGCAGCCGAGGGGCAGATGGCTACACCTTC
CASSRGADGYTF
>TRBV5-6|TRBJ1-5|-|-
TGTGCCAGCAGCTCGGCAGGGAATAATCAGCCCCAGCATTTT
CASSSAGNNQPQHF
>TRBV13|TRBJ2-1|TRBD1|few
TGTGCCAGCAGCTACCTTTGGACAGGGGAGGCCTACAATGAGCAGTTCTTC
CASSYLWTGEAYNEQFF
>TRBV5-1|TRBJ2-7|TRBD2|few
TGCGCCAGCAGCTTGTTTCTAGCGGGCTCCTCCTACGAGCAGTACTTC
CASSLFLAGSSYEQYF
>TRBV6-5|TRBJ2-7|-|few
TGTGCCAGCAGTTACCTCGGAGAGGGAATCTACGAGCAGTACTTC
CASSYLGEGIYEQYF
>TRBV7-9|TRBJ1-2|-|-
TGTGCCAGCAGCTTAGATCCAGGGATGCCCTCTATCTATGGCTACACCTTC
CASSLDPGMPSIYGYTF
>TRBV6-5|TRBJ1-1|-|once
TGTGCCAGCAGTTACTCGACCCGAGATAGGATCTTT
CASSYSTRDRIF
>TRBV7-9|TRBJ1-5|-|-
TGTGCCAGCAGCTACCAGCTAGGTCAGCCCCAGCATTTT
CASSYQLGQPQHF
>TRBV6-4|TRBJ2-3|TRBD2|-
TGTGCCAGCAGTCTAGCGGGGGGCACAGATACGCAGTATTTT
CASSLAGGTDTQYF
>TRBV29-1|TRBJ2-3|TRBD1|once
TGCAGCACGCCGGGACAGAACACAGATACGCAGTATTTT
CSTPGQNTDTQYF
>TRBV7-2|TRBJ1-2|-|-
TGTGCCAGCAGCTTACGCTTAGGCAACCGAAACTATGGCTACACCTTC
CASSLRLGNRNYGYTF
>TRBV9|TRBJ1-2|-|few
TGTGCCAGCAGCGTAGGGGACATCTACGGCTACACCTTC
CASSVGDIYGYTF
>TRBV29-1|TRBJ2-2|-|few
TGCAGCGTTCCGTGGAACACCGGGGAGCTGTTTTTT
CSVPWNTGELFF
>TRBV29-1|TRBJ2-1|TRBD2|few
TGCAGCGTTGGGCGGCTAGCGGGGGAGACCACCTACAATGAGCAGTTCTTC
CSVGRLAGETTYNEQFF
>TRBV7-9|TRBJ1-2|TRBD1|-
TGTGCCAGCTCTGGGGACAGGGGTATTCACACCTTC
CASSGDRGIHTF
>TRBV5-1|TRBJ2-7|-|-
TGCGCCAGCAGCTTTTGGGGAGAGTACGAGCAGTACTTC
CASSFWGEYEQYF
>TRBV15|TRBJ1-1|-|-
TGTGCCACCAGCAGGGCCCCGGGACAAGACACTGAAGCTTTCTTT
CATSRAPGQDTEAFF